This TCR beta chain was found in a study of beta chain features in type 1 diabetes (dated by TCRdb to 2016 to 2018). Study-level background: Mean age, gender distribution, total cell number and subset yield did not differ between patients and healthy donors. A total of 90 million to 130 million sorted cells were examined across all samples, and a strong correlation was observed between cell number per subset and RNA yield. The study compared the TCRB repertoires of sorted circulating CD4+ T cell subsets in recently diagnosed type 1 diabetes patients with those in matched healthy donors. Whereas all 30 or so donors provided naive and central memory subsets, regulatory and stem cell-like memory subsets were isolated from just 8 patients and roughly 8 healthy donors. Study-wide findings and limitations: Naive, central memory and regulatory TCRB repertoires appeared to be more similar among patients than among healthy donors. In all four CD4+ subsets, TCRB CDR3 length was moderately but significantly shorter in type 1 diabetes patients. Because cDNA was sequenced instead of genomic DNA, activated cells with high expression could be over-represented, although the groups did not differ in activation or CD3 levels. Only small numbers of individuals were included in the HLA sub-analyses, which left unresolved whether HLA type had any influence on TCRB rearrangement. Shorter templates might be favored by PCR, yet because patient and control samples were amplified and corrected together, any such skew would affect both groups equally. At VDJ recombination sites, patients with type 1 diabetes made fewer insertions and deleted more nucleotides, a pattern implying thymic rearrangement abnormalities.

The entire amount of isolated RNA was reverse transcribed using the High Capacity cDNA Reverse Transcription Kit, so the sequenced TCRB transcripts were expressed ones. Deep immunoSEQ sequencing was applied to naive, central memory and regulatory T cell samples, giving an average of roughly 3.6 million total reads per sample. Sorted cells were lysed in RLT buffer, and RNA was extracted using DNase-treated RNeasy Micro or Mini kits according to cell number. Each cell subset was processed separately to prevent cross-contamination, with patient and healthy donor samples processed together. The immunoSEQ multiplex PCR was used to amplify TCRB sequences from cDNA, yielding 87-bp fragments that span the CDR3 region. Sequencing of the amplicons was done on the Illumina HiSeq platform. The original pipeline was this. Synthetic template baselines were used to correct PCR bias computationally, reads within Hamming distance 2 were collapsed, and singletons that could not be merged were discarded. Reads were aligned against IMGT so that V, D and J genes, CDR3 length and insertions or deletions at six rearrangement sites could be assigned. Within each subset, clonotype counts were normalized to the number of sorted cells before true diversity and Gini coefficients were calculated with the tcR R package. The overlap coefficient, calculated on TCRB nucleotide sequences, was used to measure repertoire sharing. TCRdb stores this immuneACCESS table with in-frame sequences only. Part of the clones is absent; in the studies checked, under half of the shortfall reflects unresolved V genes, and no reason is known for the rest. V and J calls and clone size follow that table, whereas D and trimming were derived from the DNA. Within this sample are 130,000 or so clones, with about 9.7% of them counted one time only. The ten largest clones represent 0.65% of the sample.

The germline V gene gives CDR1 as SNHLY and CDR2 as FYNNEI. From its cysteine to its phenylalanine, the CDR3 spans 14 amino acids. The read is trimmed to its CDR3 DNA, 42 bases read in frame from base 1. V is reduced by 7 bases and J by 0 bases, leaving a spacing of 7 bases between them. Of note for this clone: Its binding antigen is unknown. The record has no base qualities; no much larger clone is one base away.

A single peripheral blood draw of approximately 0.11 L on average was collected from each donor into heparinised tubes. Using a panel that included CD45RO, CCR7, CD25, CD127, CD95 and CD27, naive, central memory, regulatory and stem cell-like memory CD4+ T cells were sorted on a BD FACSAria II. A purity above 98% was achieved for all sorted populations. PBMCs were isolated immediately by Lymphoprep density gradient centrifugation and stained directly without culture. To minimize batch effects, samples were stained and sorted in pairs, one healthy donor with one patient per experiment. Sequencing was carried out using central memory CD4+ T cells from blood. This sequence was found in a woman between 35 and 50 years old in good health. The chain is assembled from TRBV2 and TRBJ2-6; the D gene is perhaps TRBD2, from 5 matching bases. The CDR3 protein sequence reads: CASKRSSGANVLTF. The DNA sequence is TGTGCCAGCAAGCGGAGCTCTGGGGCCAACGTCCTGACTTTC.